This T cell receptor (beta chain) stems from a study of shared clonotypes between healthy human individuals. About the study: The people who gave samples were two women and three men aged 18 to 49.

With respect to this clone: Antigen: not known.

Germline V gene data show CDR1 as SGHRS and CDR2 as YFSETQ. The CDR3 consists of 15 residues. V was cut by 4 bases and J by 0 bases, with 13 bases left in between. Study findings and constraints: Naive subsets typically showed greater estimated richness than memory subsets.

Per the study methods: Filtering differed because ImmunoSEQ produced junction-only sequences that carried no quality scores. Only in-frame clones appear in the TCRdb table, and some are missing; sequencing was by immunoSEQ multiplex PCR. Clone size and the V and J calls come from that table; the DNA yielded D and trimming. The sample carries approximately 350,000 clones, roughly 96% recorded once. The gene calls are TRBV5-1 and TRBJ1-1, with D maybe TRBD1 (5 bases). The sequence was obtained from a man in his thirties or forties in good health. Sequenced: memory CD8+ T cells sorted from blood. The subset was: CD45RO+ cells pooled with CCR7-negative TemRA cells. The CDR3, as DNA: TGCGCCAGCAGCGGAACCAGGGCCTTGAACACTGAAGCTTTCTTT. Amino acids: CASSGTRALNTEAFF.